This T cell receptor (beta chain) was found in a study of T cell changes during pregnancy in multiple sclerosis. This CDR3 contains 13 residues. The V gene end was trimmed by 4 bases and the J gene end by 8 bases; junction bases not matched to a gene: 6. Germline CDR1 LNHDA, CDR2 SQIVND (reference sequence). Clones were read by immunoSEQ multiplex PCR, and TCRdb kept only the in-frame ones, dropping some. The table lists 65,000 to 85,000 clones, 94% of them singletons, with roughly 0.14% in the top ten. The source material was CD4+ T cells from peripheral blood mononuclear cells, sampled after pregnancy. V is TRBV19 and J is TRBJ1-2; 8 bases match TRBD1. The sequence came from a female donor with multiple sclerosis, enrolled in a pregnancy study. The CDR3 region has the DNA TGTGCCAGTAGTAAATACAGGGGGTTCGGCTACACCTTC. It codes for CASSKYRGFGYTF.